The clone carrying this TCR beta chain was detected many times. The data originate from a study of regulatory T cells in long-lasting Graves disease. Indicated time point: newly diagnosed GD, antithyroid drugs for less than 3 months. Extracted RNA from PBMCs served as the source of the TCR library. The CDR3 runs 18 residues. V lost 0 bases, J lost 2 bases, and 4 bases stayed unmatched. Per germline, CDR1 MNHEY and CDR2 SVGEGT. Building of the TCR beta libraries involved iRepertoire HTBI primers and Arm-PCR of CDR3 regions. TCRdb itself ran the multiplex PCR reads through MiXCR, one entry per CDR3 protein. The data hold 530,000 or so distinct CDR3 sequences, with 15% to 20% observed a single time. The data also belong to a second study, concerning T cells in Graves' hyperthyroidism and ophthalmopathy.

The sequence was obtained from a man younger than 35 with Graves disease. This sequence joins TRBV6-2 or TRBV6-3 and TRBJ2-5; 15 positions agree with TRBD2. The source material was peripheral blood mononuclear cells (PBMCs), sampled at new diagnosis, from a patient treated with antithyroid drugs. The CDR3 coding sequence is TGTGCCAGCAGTTACTCGGGACTAGCGGGAGGAAAACAAGAGACCCAGTACTTC. Translating it yields CASSYSGLAGGKQETQYF.